This T cell receptor beta chain is drawn from a study of T-cell reconstitution after alpha-beta-depleted transplantation in children. Trimming cost V 3 bases and J 2 bases, with 13 bases left between them. Germline V gene lookup returns CDR1 SGDLS and CDR2 YYNGEE. The CDR3 is made up of 15 amino acids. The TCRbeta library incorporated unique molecular identifiers. Via MiXCR, TCRdb re-called the PCR reads, giving one row per CDR3 protein. The sample holds about 360,000 distinct CDR3 sequences, roughly 14% seen once. This clonotype was seen many times. The sample was PBMCs, taken from the stem cell graft. The clonotype originates from a human donor who donated a stem cell graft to a child with Fanconi anemia. The chain carries TRBV9 and TRBJ2-3, with D maybe TRBD2 (5 bases). For the CDR3, the DNA is TGTGCCAGCAGCGCTCTGGGGAGAAACACAGATACGCAGTATTTT. This gives the protein CASSALGRNTDTQYF.